This passage covers 8 T cell receptor beta chains from one sample sequenced in a study of graft-versus-host responses after intestinal transplantation. Only in-frame clones appear in the TCRdb table, and some are missing; sequencing was by immunoSEQ multiplex PCR. The table records approximately 100,000 clones, approximately 93% of them present only once. No antigens are known for them. Material: unstimulated CD8+ T cells sorted from spleen or lymph node cells, obtained before intestinal transplant. These receptors came from a human donor who received an intestinal transplant.

The count of this clone is one. This chain connects TRBV6-1 to TRBJ1-2, with D maybe TRBD1 (5 bases). Trimming removed 7 bases at V and 8 bases at J, with 14 bases between. CDR1 is MNHNS and CDR2 is SASEGT in the germline V gene. The CDR3 runs 12 residues. The CDR3 DNA reads TGTGCCAGCATGGACCAGGGCGGGGGCTACACCTTC. It specifies CASMDQGGGYTF.

The V call is TRBV5-1, the J call TRBJ1-1; a possible D gene is TRBD1 (5 bases). This CDR3 comprises 15 residues. The V gene's germline CDR1 is SGHRS and CDR2 YFSETQ. Trimming left V 7 bases short and J 1 base short, with 17 bases between. This chain's CDR3 is CASGPGGVTNTEAFF. The CDR3 region has the DNA TGCGCCAGCGGGCCCGGGGGGGTTACGAACACTGAAGCTTTCTTT. Full variable domain (remainder filled in from reference TRBV5-1 and TRBJ1-1): KAGVTQTPRYLIKTRGQQVTLSCSPISGHRSVSWYQQTPGQGLQFLFEYFSETQRNKGNFPGRFSGRQFSNSRSEMNVSTLELGDSALYLCASGPGGVTNTEAFFGQGTRLTVV.

The chain is built from TRBV2 and TRBJ2-7, with D unresolved. V was cut by 9 bases and J by 4 bases, with 13 bases left in between. Germline CDR1 and CDR2: SNHLY and FYNNEI. The CDR3 loop spans 12 amino acids. The CDR3 DNA reads as TGTGCCAGTACCGGGCCTCATTACGAGCAGTACTTC. It is translated as CASTGPHYEQYF.

The chain employs TRBV13 and TRBJ2-3; 7 bases are a match to TRBD1. The CDR3 length is 15 residues. Germline V gives CDR1 PRHDT, CDR2 FYEKMQ (reference sequence). Losses at the gene ends were 3 bases for V and 2 bases for J; bases not matched to a gene: 5. The CDR3 DNA reads as TGTGCCAGCAGCTTTCGACAGGGATTCACAGATACGCAGTATTTT. Translating gives CASSFRQGFTDTQYF.

The chain has TRBV29-1 and TRBJ1-2; D gene unclear. CDR1 is SQVTM, CDR2 ANQGSEA, per germline. The CDR3 has 15 residues. V was shortened by 5 bases and J by 6 bases, with 22 bases between the two germline ends. The CDR3 DNA follows: TGCAGCGTTAGGTCCGGACGCGCCGGCCGCGATGGCTACACCTTC. Translating gives CSVRSGRAGRDGYTF. Together with reference TRBV29-1 and TRBJ1-2, the CDR3 gives the full variable domain: SAVISQKPSRDICQRGTSLTIQCQVDSQVTMMFWYRQQPGQSLTLIATANQGSEATYESGFVIDKFPISRPNLTFSTLTVSNMSPEDSSIYLCSVRSGRAGRDGYTFGSGTRLTVV.

This clone occurred once. The V call is TRBV25-1, the J call TRBJ2-5; 7 bases are a match to TRBD2. The V segment lost 3 bases and the J segment 5 bases; nucleotides outside the gene matches: 3. This CDR3 region has 13 residues. Germline V gene data show CDR1 as MGHDK and CDR2 as SYGVNS. The CDR3 is CASSEGGIETQYF. CDR3 in DNA: TGTGCCAGCAGTGAGGGAGGGATCGAGACCCAGTACTTC.

The gene calls are TRBV10-2 and TRBJ2-2; D gene unclear. This CDR3 comprises 14 residues. The germline V and J ends were trimmed by 3 bases and 7 bases, with 12 bases remaining between them. The germline V gene encodes CDR1 WSHSY and CDR2 SAAADI. The CDR3: CASSEPRRSGELFF. As DNA, the CDR3 is TGCGCCAGCAGTGAACCTAGAAGAAGCGGGGAGCTGTTTTTT.

The chain links TRBV19 to TRBJ1-5, with D uncertain. Germline V gene data show CDR1 as LNHDA and CDR2 as SQIVND (reference sequence). The CDR3 covers 13 residues. Trimming left V 3 bases short and J 5 bases short, with 8 bases between. The CDR3: CASSISEYQPQHF. CDR3 in DNA: TGTGCCAGTAGTATTTCGGAGTATCAGCCCCAGCATTTT. Full variable domain (outside the CDR3, taken from reference TRBV19 and TRBJ1-5): DGGITQSPKYLFRKEGQNVTLSCEQNLNHDAMYWYRQDPGQGLRLIYYSQIVNDFQKGDIAEGYSVSREKKESFPLTVTSAQKNPTAFYLCASSISEYQPQHFGDGTRLSIL.